These 25 T cell receptor beta chains share one sample of origin, sequenced in a study of blood T cell repertoires in COVID-19. Profiling relied on immunoSEQ multiplex PCR, and the TCRdb table lists in-frame clones only, not all of them. The sample includes roughly 340,000 clones, more than 75% of them seen just once. The material sequenced was peripheral blood. The receptors come from a woman aged 18-30 years who had recovered from COVID-19.

The chain employs TRBV7-2 and TRBJ1-1; D might be TRBD1 (5 bases). The CDR3 is 15 amino acids. V was cut by 1 base and J by 0 bases, with 9 bases left in between. CDR1 is SGHTA and CDR2 is FQGNSA in the germline V gene. The CDR3 DNA sequence: TGTGCCAGCAGCTTAGACAGGAACATGAACACTGAAGCTTTCTTT. Protein: CASSLDRNMNTEAFF.

The V and J genes are TRBV5-4 and TRBJ1-1; 12 bases are a match to TRBD1. J lost 2 bases, V lost 3 bases, and 2 bases had no gene match. Germline values: CDR1 SGHNT, CDR2 YYREEE (reference sequence). The CDR3 sequence is 15 residues long. This CDR3 reads CASSSGQGANTEAFF. Here the CDR3 DNA reads TGTGCCAGCAGCTCGGGACAGGGGGCTAACACTGAAGCTTTCTTT.

The CDR3 spells CASSVTSGRITGELFF. The DNA of the CDR3 is TGTGCCAGCAGCGTAACTAGCGGGAGGATCACCGGGGAGCTGTTTTTT. The J gene is TRBJ2-2, the V gene TRBV7-6; 12 nucleotides line up with TRBD2. The CDR3 sequence is 16 residues long. Germline CDR1 SGHVS, CDR2 FNYEAQ. With V trimmed by 5 bases and J by 4 bases, 5 bases remained unmatched.

V gene TRBV5-1 combines with J gene TRBJ2-3, with 8 bases that match TRBD1. The trim removed 3 bases at V and 3 bases at J, leaving 6 bases unmatched. The length of the CDR3 is 15 residues. The germline V gene encodes CDR1 SGHRS and CDR2 YFSETQ. The CDR3 DNA is TGCGCCAGCAGCTCCGACAGGGGTTCGACAGATACGCAGTATTTT. Amino acid sequence: CASSSDRGSTDTQYF.

The chain joins TRBV5-4 to TRBJ1-2; the match to TRBD1 covers 8 bases. This CDR3 has 16 residues. Germline assignment: CDR1 SGHNT and CDR2 YYREEE (reference sequence). Trimming at V came to 4 bases and at J to 4 bases, leaving 12 bases not matched to a gene. This CDR3 reads CASSPLRQGRSYGYTF. In DNA, the CDR3 is TGTGCCAGCAGCCCCCTTAGACAGGGGAGGAGCTATGGCTACACCTTC.

The rearrangement joins TRBV4-1 to TRBJ2-1; tentatively, D is TRBD1 (6 bases). The CDR3 is made up of 15 amino acids. Germline CDR1 is MGHRA and CDR2 is YSYEKL. The V end was cut by 0 bases, the J end by 5 bases, with 11 bases between. The CDR3 nucleotides are TGCGCCAGCAGCCAAGATGTGGACAGAAACAATGAGCAGTTCTTC. Protein: CASSQDVDRNNEQFF.

As DNA, the CDR3 is TGCGCCAGCAGCCGCTTACAGGGGGCTGTATCCGGAAACACCATATATTTT. It yields the protein CASSRLQGAVSGNTIYF. The rearrangement joins TRBV4-3 to TRBJ1-3, with 9 bases lining up with TRBD1. Germline CDR1 and CDR2: LGHNA and YSLEER. This CDR3 has 17 residues. V lost 4 bases to trimming and J lost 4 bases; unmatched junction nucleotides: 11.

This sequence joins TRBV6-4 and TRBJ2-7, with a tentative D call TRBD2 (6 bases). CDR3 size: 16 residues. V was cut by 2 bases and J by 2 bases, with 16 bases left in between. From germline, CDR1 is MRHNA and CDR2 SNTAGT. CDR3 coding DNA: TGTGCCAGCAGTGACCGGAAAGCAGGACTACCCTACGAGCAGTACGTC. Protein: CASSDRKAGLPYEQYV.

V gene TRBV24-1 combines with J gene TRBJ1-1; a weak D match, TRBD1 (6 bases). Germline CDR1 KGHDR, CDR2 SFDVKD. Deletions cut 4 bases from V and 5 bases from J, with 10 bases between. The CDR3 spans 13 residues. CDR3 coding DNA: TGTGCCACCAGTGAACCCAGGGGTACTGAAGCTTTCTTT. Translating it yields CATSEPRGTEAFF.

The rearrangement joins TRBV6-6 to TRBJ1-1; 7 nucleotides line up with TRBD1. Germline V gene sequence: CDR1 MNHNY, CDR2 SVGAGI (reference sequence). Germline trimming cut 9 bases from V and 3 bases from J; bases unmatched to any gene: 1. The CDR3 consists of 11 residues. The CDR3 DNA follows: TGTGCCAGTACAGGGGACACTGAAGCTTTCTTT. This codes for CASTGDTEAFF.

In this sample, this clone turned up once. The chain couples TRBV6-5 to TRBJ2-3; 9 nucleotides line up with TRBD2. The germline V gene encodes CDR1 MNHEY and CDR2 SVGAGI. The J segment lost 1 base and the V segment lost 8 bases, leaving 7 bases of the junction unmatched. The CDR3 length is 15 residues. CDR3 nucleotides: TGTGCCAGCCACTTAGCGGGAGTGCGCACAGATACGCAGTATTTT. This encodes CASHLAGVRTDTQYF.

This chain uses TRBV5-6 with TRBJ2-5; D possibly corresponds to TRBD1 (5 bases). The germline V gene has CDR1 SGHDT and CDR2 YYEEEE. V lost 0 bases and J 5 bases, leaving 5 bases between the germline ends. This CDR3 spans 12 amino acids. The CDR3 here is CASSLAGETQYF. The CDR3 nucleotides read TGTGCCAGCAGCTTGGCAGGGGAGACCCAGTACTTC.

CDR3 coding DNA: TGTGCCAGTTATAGGGGCGGAAACACTGAAGCTTTCTTT. Translation gives CASYRGGNTEAFF. This chain connects TRBV6-5 to TRBJ1-1; a possible D gene is TRBD1 (5 bases). The CDR3 length is 13 residues. Trimming stripped 9 bases from V and 2 bases from J, with 13 bases between. Germline V gene sequence: CDR1 MNHEY, CDR2 SVGAGI.

The chain combines TRBV4-1 with TRBJ2-3; 12 bases agree with TRBD2. V lost 7 bases and J lost 3; bases outside the gene matches: 8. This CDR3 is built from 16 residues. The germline V gene encodes CDR1 MGHRA and CDR2 YSYEKL. The CDR3, as DNA: TGCGCCAGCAAGAGACTAGCGGGAGCTCTGACAGATACGCAGTATTTT. As protein: CASKRLAGALTDTQYF.

The V gene is TRBV6-1, the J gene TRBJ2-1; 9 nucleotides align to TRBD2. Germline CDR1 reads MNHNS; CDR2 reads SASEGT. This CDR3 is 15 amino acids long. Losses at the gene ends were 3 bases for V and 3 bases for J; bases not matched to a gene: 3. Here the CDR3 reads CASSELAGVYNEQFF. For the CDR3, the DNA is TGTGCCAGCAGTGAGTTAGCGGGGGTCTACAATGAGCAGTTCTTC.

V and J are TRBV29-1 and TRBJ2-2; 10 bases agree with TRBD1. This CDR3 is 15 amino acids long. CDR1 and CDR2 (germline): SQVTM, ANQGSEA. J gave up 6 bases and V 2 bases, and 6 bases lay outside the gene matches. CDR3: CSVEPWDRGAGELFF. The CDR3 DNA reads TGCAGCGTTGAACCTTGGGACAGGGGAGCCGGGGAGCTGTTTTTT.

The chain carries TRBV27 and TRBJ2-6; D unclear. Germline values: CDR1 MNHEY, CDR2 SMNVEV (reference sequence). V was cut by 0 bases and J by 1 base, with 4 bases left in between. The CDR3 covers 15 residues. The CDR3 DNA reads TGTGCCAGCAGTTTATCCGGGTCTGGGGCCAACGTCCTGACTTTC. Its protein product is CASSLSGSGANVLTF. The complete variable domain, with remaining parts taken from reference TRBV27 and TRBJ2-6, reads EAQVTQNPRYLITVTGKKLTVTCSQNMNHEYMSWYRQDPGLGLRQIYYSMNVEVTDKGDVPEGYKVSRKEKRNFPLILESPSPNQTSLYFCASSLSGSGANVLTFGAGSRLTVL.

J is TRBJ2-3 and V is TRBV21-1; the D call TRBD1 from the table was never checked on the DNA. TRBV21-1 is a documented pseudogene. This CDR3 is 17 amino acids long. The CDR3 DNA is TGTGCCAGCAGCCGGGACAGGGGGCTGTACTTCACAGATACGCAGTATTTT. Translation gives CASSRDRGLYFTDTQYF.

The rearrangement joins TRBV29-1 to TRBJ2-1; possible D gene TRBD2, 6 bases. V gave up 6 bases and J gave up 0 bases, with 15 bases separating them. The CDR3 covers 15 residues. The germline CDR1 and CDR2 sequences are SQVTM and ANQGSEA. The CDR3 loop is CSVLSGASSYNEQFF. DNA of the CDR3: TGCAGCGTCCTTAGCGGAGCGAGCTCCTACAATGAGCAGTTCTTC.

This chain uses TRBV4-3 with TRBJ1-6, with 8 bases lining up with TRBD1. CDR3 size: 17 residues. Trimming removed 2 bases from V and 4 bases from J; junction bases left unmatched: 7. The germline V gene encodes CDR1 LGHNA and CDR2 YSLEER. The CDR3 spells CASSQWAGGAYNSPLHF. CDR3 nucleotides: TGCGCCAGCAGCCAATGGGCAGGGGGCGCTTATAATTCACCCCTCCACTTT.

The chain links TRBV30 to TRBJ1-2; 7 bases map to TRBD1. Trimming cost V 5 bases and J 4 bases; bases outside gene matches: 10. CDR1 and CDR2 from the germline V gene are GTSNPN and SVGIG (reference sequence). The CDR3 loop spans 14 amino acids. The CDR3 DNA reads as TGTGCCTGGTTTACCCGGGACAGATTCTATGGCTACACCTTC. Translation: CAWFTRDRFYGYTF.

The rearrangement joins TRBV6-5 to TRBJ1-6; D not certain. This CDR3 is built from 14 residues. Germline lookup yields CDR1 MNHEY and CDR2 SVGAGI. V was clipped by 2 bases and J by 8 bases, with 10 bases between them. The CDR3 DNA follows: TGTGCCAGCAGTTACGCAACCGGGGATTCACCCCTCCACTTT. Translation gives CASSYATGDSPLHF.

The V gene is TRBV11-2, the J gene TRBJ1-1; D remains unclear. This CDR3 spans 15 amino acids. Trimming cost V 1 base and J 0 bases, with 9 bases left between them. Germline CDR1 SGHAT, CDR2 FQNNGV. The CDR3 protein is CASSLVEGMNTEAFF. CDR3 coding DNA: TGTGCCAGCAGCTTAGTAGAGGGAATGAACACTGAAGCTTTCTTT.

The chain is built from TRBV11-3 and TRBJ2-1, with 10 positions matching TRBD2. The CDR3 is 16 amino acids. Germline CDR1 SGHNT, CDR2 YENEEA. V was pared by 5 bases and J by 0 bases, with 4 bases of the junction left unmatched. In DNA, the CDR3 is TGTGCCAGCAGCCATATAGCGGGAGGCTCCTACAATGAGCAGTTCTTC. Its protein product is CASSHIAGGSYNEQFF.

The chain has TRBV3-1 (or the pseudogene TRBV3-2) and TRBJ1-3; D not resolved. V was clipped by 3 bases and J by 0 bases, with 12 bases between them. Germline V gene data show CDR1 as LGHDT and CDR2 as YNNKEL (reference sequence). This CDR3 has 16 residues. This chain's CDR3 is CASSQVDFISGNTIYF. The CDR3 DNA is TGTGCCAGCAGCCAGGTGGACTTTATCTCTGGAAACACCATATATTTT.